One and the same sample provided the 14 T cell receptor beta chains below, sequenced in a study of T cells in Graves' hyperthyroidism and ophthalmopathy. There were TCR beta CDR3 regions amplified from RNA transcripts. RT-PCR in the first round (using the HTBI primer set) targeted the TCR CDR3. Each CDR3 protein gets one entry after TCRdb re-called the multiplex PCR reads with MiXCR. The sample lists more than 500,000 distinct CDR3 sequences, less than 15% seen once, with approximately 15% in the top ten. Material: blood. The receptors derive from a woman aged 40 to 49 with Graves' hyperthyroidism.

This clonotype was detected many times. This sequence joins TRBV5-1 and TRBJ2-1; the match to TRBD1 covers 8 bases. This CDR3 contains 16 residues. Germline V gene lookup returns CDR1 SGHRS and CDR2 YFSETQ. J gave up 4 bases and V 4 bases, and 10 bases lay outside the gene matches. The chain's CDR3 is CASSVRQGSMYNEQFF. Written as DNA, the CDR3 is TGCGCCAGCAGCGTACGACAGGGGTCTATGTACAATGAGCAGTTCTTC.

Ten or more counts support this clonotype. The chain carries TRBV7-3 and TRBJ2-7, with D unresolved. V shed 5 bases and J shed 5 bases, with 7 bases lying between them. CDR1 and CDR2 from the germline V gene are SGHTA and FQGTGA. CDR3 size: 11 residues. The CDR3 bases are TGTGCCAGCAGCGACGGTAACGAGCAGTACTTC. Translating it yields CASSDGNEQYF.

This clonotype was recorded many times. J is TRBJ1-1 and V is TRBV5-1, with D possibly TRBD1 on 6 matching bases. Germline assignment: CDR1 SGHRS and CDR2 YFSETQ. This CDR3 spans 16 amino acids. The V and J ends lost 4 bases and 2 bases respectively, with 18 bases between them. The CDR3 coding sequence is TGCGCCAGCAGCCCACTTGCGGGGGCGAGAAACACTGAAGCTTTCTTT. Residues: CASSPLAGARNTEAFF.

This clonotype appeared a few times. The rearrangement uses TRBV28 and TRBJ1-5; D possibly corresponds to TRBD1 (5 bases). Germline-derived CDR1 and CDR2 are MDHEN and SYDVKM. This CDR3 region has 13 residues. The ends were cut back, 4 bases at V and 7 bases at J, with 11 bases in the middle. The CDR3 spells CASSSGVRQPQHF. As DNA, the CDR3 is TGTGCCAGCAGTTCGGGGGTAAGGCAGCCCCAGCATTTT.

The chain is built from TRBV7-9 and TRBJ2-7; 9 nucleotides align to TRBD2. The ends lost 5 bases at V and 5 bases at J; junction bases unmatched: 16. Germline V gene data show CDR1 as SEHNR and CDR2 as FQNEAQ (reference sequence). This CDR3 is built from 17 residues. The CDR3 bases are TGTGCCAGCAGCCCCCTCCGCGGGAGGGCAAATTCGGACGAGCAGTACTTC. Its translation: CASSPLRGRANSDEQYF.

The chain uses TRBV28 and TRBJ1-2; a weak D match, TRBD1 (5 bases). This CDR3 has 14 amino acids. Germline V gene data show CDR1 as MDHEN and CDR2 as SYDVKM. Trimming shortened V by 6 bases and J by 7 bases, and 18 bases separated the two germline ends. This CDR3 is CASSLSTEGFGYTF. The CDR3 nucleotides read TGTGCCAGCAGCCTAAGTACTGAGGGGTTTGGCTACACCTTC.

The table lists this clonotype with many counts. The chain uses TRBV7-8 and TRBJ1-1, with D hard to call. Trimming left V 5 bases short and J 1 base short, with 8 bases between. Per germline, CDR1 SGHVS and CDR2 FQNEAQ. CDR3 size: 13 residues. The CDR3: CASSQTRNTEAFF. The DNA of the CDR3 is TGTGCCAGCAGCCAGACTAGGAACACTGAAGCTTTCTTT.

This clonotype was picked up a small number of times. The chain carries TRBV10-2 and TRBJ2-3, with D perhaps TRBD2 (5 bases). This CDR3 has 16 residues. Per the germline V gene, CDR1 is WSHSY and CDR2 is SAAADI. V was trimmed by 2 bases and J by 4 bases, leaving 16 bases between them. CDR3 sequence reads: CASSEEAGGQADTQYF. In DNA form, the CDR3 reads TGCGCCAGCAGTGAGGAGGCGGGCGGGCAGGCAGATACGCAGTATTTT.

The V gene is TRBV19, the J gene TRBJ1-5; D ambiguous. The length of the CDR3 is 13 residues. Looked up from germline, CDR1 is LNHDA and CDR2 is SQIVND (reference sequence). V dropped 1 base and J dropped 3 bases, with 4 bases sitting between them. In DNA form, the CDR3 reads TGTGCCAGTAGTATAGCACACAATCAGCCCCAGCATTTT. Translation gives CASSIAHNQPQHF.

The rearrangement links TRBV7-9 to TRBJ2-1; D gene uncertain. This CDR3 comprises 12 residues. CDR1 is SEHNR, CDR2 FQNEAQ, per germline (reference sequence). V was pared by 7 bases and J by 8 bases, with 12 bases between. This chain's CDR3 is CASNFLSDEQFF. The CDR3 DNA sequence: TGTGCCAGCAACTTTCTATCCGATGAGCAGTTCTTC.

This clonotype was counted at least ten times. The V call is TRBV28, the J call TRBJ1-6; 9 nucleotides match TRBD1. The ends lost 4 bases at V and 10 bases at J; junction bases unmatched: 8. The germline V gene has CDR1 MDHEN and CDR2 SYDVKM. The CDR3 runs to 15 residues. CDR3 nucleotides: TGTGCCAGCAGTTCTCCTGGACAGGGGCGATCACCCCTCCACTTT. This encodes CASSSPGQGRSPLHF.

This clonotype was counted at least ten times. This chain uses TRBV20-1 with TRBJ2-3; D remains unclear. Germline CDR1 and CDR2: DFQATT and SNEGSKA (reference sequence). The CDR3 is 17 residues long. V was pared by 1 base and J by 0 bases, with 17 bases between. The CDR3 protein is CSARVQIMGRSTDTQYF. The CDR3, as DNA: TGCAGTGCTAGAGTCCAAATAATGGGCCGAAGCACAGATACGCAGTATTTT.

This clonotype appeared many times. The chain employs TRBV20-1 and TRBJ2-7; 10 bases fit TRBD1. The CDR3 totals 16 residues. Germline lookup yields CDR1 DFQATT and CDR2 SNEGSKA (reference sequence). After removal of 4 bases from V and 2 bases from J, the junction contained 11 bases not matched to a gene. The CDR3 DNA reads TGCAGTGCTATAAGTACCTCCGGGACAGGGGCCTACGAGCAGTACTTC. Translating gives CSAISTSGTGAYEQYF.

CDR3 sequence reads: CASRMTSSGNTIYF. CDR3 coding DNA: TGTGCCAGCAGGATGACTTCTTCGGGAAACACCATATATTTT. This chain links TRBV12-3 or TRBV12-4 with TRBJ1-3; D ambiguous. This CDR3 is 14 amino acids long. Trimming stripped 6 bases from V and 4 bases from J, with 13 bases between.